This T cell receptor beta chain emerged from a study of beta chain features in type 1 diabetes. The study, taken as a whole, reports: A pattern of fewer insertions and more deletions at VDJ junctions was seen in type 1 diabetes patients. The study left unresolved whether HLA type influences TCRB rearrangement. There was a moderate but significant shortening of TCRB CDR3s in all four CD4+ subsets of Type 1 diabetes patients. The similarity of naive, central memory and Treg TCRB repertoires appeared greater among patients than among healthy donors.

The entirety of the isolated RNA underwent reverse transcription, so expressed TCRB transcripts were sequenced. Profiled with immunoSEQ multiplex PCR; TCRdb holds only in-frame clones, not every one. The sample yields around 710,000 clones, 9.5% to 15% seen once. The CDR3 length is 12 residues. Germline V gene sequence: CDR1 SNHLY, CDR2 FYNNEI. V was clipped by 6 bases and J by 0 bases, with 4 bases between them. In this sample, this clone turned up a few times. The antigen is unknown. The sequence came from a man aged 25-40 years with type 1 diabetes. V usage is TRBV2 and J usage is TRBJ2-3; no clear D gene. Sequenced sample: naive CD4+ T cells from blood. The CDR3 sequence is CASRVSTDTQYF. The CDR3 DNA is TGTGCCAGCAGAGTAAGCACAGATACGCAGTATTTT.